Listed below are T cell receptor beta chains from one sample, sequenced in a study of a mutant IDH1 vaccine in newly diagnosed glioma. Repertoires were generated with immunoSEQ multiplex PCR, while TCRdb's copy carries only in-frame clones and drops some. The sample has about 21,000 clones, over 75% seen once. The source material was PBMCs, sampled from a glioma patient treated with radiotherapy, temozolomide or both. The source of these receptors is a man aged 35 to 55 with glioma. Each CDR3 is given with its conserved first and last residue. A D gene is named only where the DNA matches it firmly. The listing skips clone size in some rows; elsewhere it reads once, few, many or a size class.

D	size	V	J	DNA	CDR3
-	once	TRBV5-8	TRBJ2-7	TGTGCCAGCAGCTTGGTTCCCTCCGGGCTCCTTCCGAGCCCTTACGAGCAGTACTTC	CASSLVPSGLLPSPYEQYF
TRBD1	-	TRBV19	TRBJ1-1	TGTGCCAGTTCTACAGGGGAGTACACTGAAGCTTTCTTT	CASSTGEYTEAFF
TRBD1	-	TRBV6-5	TRBJ1-3	TGTGCCAGCAGCCAAAACAGGGGAGCCATATATTTT	CASSQNRGAIYF
-	once	TRBV30	TRBJ2-3	TGTGCCTGGAGTGTGTCAGGGGGCACAGATACGCAGTATTTT	CAWSVSGGTDTQYF
-	-	TRBV5-6	TRBJ1-2	TGTGCCAGCAGCGTACAGGGAGCTAACTATGGCTACACCTTC	CASSVQGANYGYTF
-	few	TRBV30	TRBJ1-1	TGTGCCTGGAGCGTCCGGATGAACACTGAAGCTTTCTTT	CAWSVRMNTEAFF
-	-	TRBV5-1	TRBJ2-5	TGCGCCAGCAGCTTGGCGTCGGACCAAGAGACCCAGTACTTC	CASSLASDQETQYF
TRBD1	-	TRBV5-4	TRBJ1-1	TGTGCCAGCACTTTGGGGGCCAGGGGGGACACTGAAGCTTTCTTT	CASTLGARGDTEAFF
TRBD1	-	TRBV25-1	TRBJ1-2	TGTGCCAGCAGAGACGGGACAGCCTATGGCTACACCTTC	CASRDGTAYGYTF
-	-	TRBV5-5	TRBJ1-1	TGTGCCAGCAGCACCTTTGTGGACGTCACTGAAGCTTTCTTT	CASSTFVDVTEAFF
TRBD2	-	TRBV19	TRBJ2-3	TGTGCCAGTACTCCGGCGGGGGACACAGATACGCAGTATTTT	CASTPAGDTDTQYF
-	medium-sized	TRBV4-3	TRBJ2-6	TGCGCCAGCAGCCAAGATCTCAGCTCTGGGGCCAACGTCCTGACTTTC	CASSQDLSSGANVLTF
-	medium-sized	TRBV25-1	TRBJ2-2	TGTGCCAGCAGTGCCGCCGTGGAGATAAACACCGGGGAGCTGTTTTTT	CASSAAVEINTGELFF
-	-	TRBV4-1	TRBJ1-3	TGCGCCAGCAGCCCTCGACAAGGCTCTGGAAACACCATATATTTT	CASSPRQGSGNTIYF
-	-	TRBV5-1	TRBJ1-1	TGCGCCAGCAGCTCACTTCACCCGGACCGGACTGAAGCTTTCTTT	CASSSLHPDRTEAFF
TRBD1	-	TRBV28	TRBJ1-1	TGTGCCAGCAGTTTTTCAGGGGGGAACACTGAAGCTTTCTTT	CASSFSGGNTEAFF
-	-	TRBV5-4	TRBJ2-7	TGTGCCAGCAGCGTTTCTAGGGGCTCCTACGAGCAGTACTTC	CASSVSRGSYEQYF
TRBD1	-	TRBV10-3	TRBJ1-5	TGTGCCATCTGGTCGGGACAGGCTAATCAGGCCCAGCATTTT	CAIWSGQANQAQHF
-	-	TRBV7-2	TRBJ2-5	TGTGCCAGCAGCTTAGATCCGGGGAAAGAGACCCAGTACTTC	CASSLDPGKETQYF
-	-	TRBV5-4	TRBJ1-1	TGTGCCAGCAGCATAGGGGAAACTGAAGCTTTCTTT	CASSIGETEAFF
-	-	TRBV2	TRBJ1-4	TGTGCCAGCAGTGTGCAGGGAATGAGTGAAAAACTGTTTTTT	CASSVQGMSEKLFF
-	-	TRBV6-5	TRBJ1-3	TGTGCCAGCAGTTCGACCGGAGGGTTCGTCGGAAACACCATATATTTT	CASSSTGGFVGNTIYF
-	few	TRBV7-9	TRBJ1-1	TGTGCCAGCAGCTTACGGGACACTGAAGCTTTCTTT	CASSLRDTEAFF
TRBD1	-	TRBV5-8	TRBJ1-6	TGTGCCAGCATCAGGGGGCCGCAGGGTTCACCCCTCCACTTT	CASIRGPQGSPLHF
-	-	TRBV5-1	TRBJ2-2	TGCGCCAGCAGCCTGGGGACATCCGGGGAGCTGTTTTTT	CASSLGTSGELFF
TRBD1	-	TRBV6-5	TRBJ2-5	TGTGCCAGCAGCGCAGGGGGCCTGGAGACCCAGTACTTC	CASSAGGLETQYF
-	-	TRBV2	TRBJ2-1	TGTGCCAGCAGTGATGGGCAGGGGTTTGACAATGAGCAGTTCTTC	CASSDGQGFDNEQFF
TRBD1	-	TRBV6-5	TRBJ1-1	TGTGCCAGCAGCTACGGGACAGGGGCGAACACTGAAGCTTTCTTT	CASSYGTGANTEAFF
-	-	TRBV4-3	TRBJ2-2	TGCGCCAGCAGCCAAGAATCCATGCTGAACACCGGGGAGCTGTTTTTT	CASSQESMLNTGELFF
-	once	TRBV12-5	TRBJ2-5	TGTGCTAGTGGTTTGGGCCTCCCGTTCGGAGAGACCCAGTACTTC	CASGLGLPFGETQYF
-	-	TRBV7-1	TRBJ2-6	TGTGCCAGCAGCTGGGACGAAGGACAAAGTCGGGCCAACGTCCTGACTTTC	CASSWDEGQSRANVLTF
TRBD2	few	TRBV6-6	TRBJ2-7	TGTGCCACCAGCCAGCGGGAAGCCTACGAGCAGTACTTC	CATSQREAYEQYF
TRBD1	-	TRBV10-3	TRBJ1-1	TGTGCCATCAGGGGACAGGGTACTATAACTGAAGCTTTCTTT	CAIRGQGTITEAFF
TRBD2	-	TRBV7-2	TRBJ2-1	TGTGCCAGCAGCTTAGATCTAGCGGGAGTCTCCTACAATGAGCAGTTCTTC	CASSLDLAGVSYNEQFF
-	-	TRBV5-4	TRBJ1-3	TGTGCCAGCAGCTTGGGGTCAGTCTCTGGAAACACCATATATTTT	CASSLGSVSGNTIYF
-	-	TRBV6-1	TRBJ1-4	TGTGCCAGCAGTGACAGGGGAGCTAATGAAAAACTGTTTTTT	CASSDRGANEKLFF
-	-	TRBV5-1	TRBJ2-3	TGCGCCAGCAGCTTAACGGGTGATACGCAGTATTTT	CASSLTGDTQYF
-	-	TRBV4-2	TRBJ2-5	TGTGCCAGCAGCACCCCTAGCGAAGGAGAGACCCAGTACTTC	CASSTPSEGETQYF
-	-	TRBV15	TRBJ2-1	TGTGCCACCAGCAGGTTCCGGGGGTCCAATGAGCAGTTCTTC	CATSRFRGSNEQFF
TRBD1	-	TRBV19	TRBJ1-5	TGTGCCAGCGGGACAGGGGGTCGAAGCAATCAGCCCCAGCATTTT	CASGTGGRSNQPQHF
-	once	TRBV5-4	TRBJ2-1	TGTGCCAGCAGCACAAGACAGTCCGCCCCCTACAATGAGCAGTTCTTC	CASSTRQSAPYNEQFF
-	-	TRBV2	TRBJ1-1	TGTGCCAGCAGGCCGACAGCCGCGATAGAAGCTTTCTTT	CASRPTAAIEAFF
-	-	TRBV7-2	TRBJ2-1	TGTGCCAGCAGCTTAGCGGAGGGGTCCTACAATGAGCAGTTCTTC	CASSLAEGSYNEQFF
-	medium-sized	TRBV6-4	TRBJ2-2	TGTGCCAGCAGTGAGACAAACACCGGGGAGCTGTTTTTT	CASSETNTGELFF
TRBD1	-	TRBV4-3	TRBJ1-3	TGCGCCAGCAGCCACGAGGCAGGGGGGACAGCTGTCTCTGGAAACACCATATATTTT	CASSHEAGGTAVSGNTIYF
TRBD1	-	TRBV4-2	TRBJ1-5	TGTGCCAGCAGCCGGGACAACAGGGGATATAGCAATCAGCCCCAGCATTTT	CASSRDNRGYSNQPQHF
TRBD2	-	TRBV29-1	TRBJ2-5	TGCAGCGTTGAAGGGGTGGGTAGCGGGAGGGCCGAACGGAACAAAGAGACCCAGTACTTC	CSVEGVGSGRAERNKETQYF
TRBD1	-	TRBV7-2	TRBJ1-2	TGTGCCACCACAGGGGGTGGTGGCTACACCTTC	CATTGGGGYTF
TRBD1	-	TRBV19	TRBJ2-1	TGTGCCAGTAGAAACCTCGGGACAGGCATGTACAATGAGCAGTTCTTC	CASRNLGTGMYNEQFF
-	-	TRBV5-6	TRBJ1-5	TGTGCCAGCAGCTTGGCGAATCAGCCCCAGCATTTT	CASSLANQPQHF
-	-	TRBV7-2	TRBJ1-5	TGTGCCAGCAGCCCTAGCCACGGGTCCCAGCCCCAGCATTTT	CASSPSHGSQPQHF
-	-	TRBV5-6	TRBJ2-3	TGTGCCAGCAGCTGGGGATATAACACAGATACGCAGTATTTT	CASSWGYNTDTQYF
-	-	TRBV29-1	TRBJ1-2	TGCAGCGTTGTAGGGGGTACTTCCTATGGCTACACCTTC	CSVVGGTSYGYTF
TRBD1	-	TRBV4-3	TRBJ2-3	TGCGCCAGCAGCCGGACAGGGGGGGAAACAGATACGCAGTATTTT	CASSRTGGETDTQYF
-	-	TRBV19	TRBJ1-1	TGTGCCAGTAGTATAAATATAAATATGAACACTGAAGCTTTCTTT	CASSININMNTEAFF
-	-	TRBV6-1	TRBJ1-2	TGTGCCAGCAGTTCATACAGGGTTCAGGGCTACACCTTC	CASSSYRVQGYTF
-	few	TRBV7-9	TRBJ1-4	TGTGCCAGCAGCTTAGCGAGCGAAAAACTGTTTTTT	CASSLASEKLFF
TRBD1	-	TRBV5-6	TRBJ1-4	TGTGCCAGCAGCTCCGGGACAGGGCTTGAAAAACTGTTTTTT	CASSSGTGLEKLFF
-	-	TRBV25-1	TRBJ2-5	TGTGCCAGCAGTGGGCCGGGACACCGAAACGAAGAGACCCAGTACTTC	CASSGPGHRNEETQYF